This TCR beta chain was recovered during a study of blood T cell repertoires in COVID-19. Study context: Italy, Spain and the United States were the sources of the convalescent and acute COVID-19 samples.

Per the authors' pipeline: For nucleated cells, counts were estimated from reference gene primer amplification. Libraries were prepared by immunoSEQ multiplex PCR; TCRdb keeps only in-frame clonotypes and omits some of them. That table is the source of V, J and clone size, and D and trimming were worked out from the DNA. The repertoire holds 450,000 to 500,000 clones, roughly 90% seen once, with about 0.7% in the top ten. V lost 0 bases and J 1 base, leaving 13 bases between the germline ends. The CDR3 sequence is 16 residues long. Across 20 to 25 US areas, participants ranged in age from 18 to 89 years. The study counted Cohort 3 donors as recovered given two negative PCRs, clearance, or symptom resolution.

Sequenced sample: PBMCs or T cells enriched from blood (not recorded which). V gene TRBV5-3 combines with J gene TRBJ1-1; D not resolved. TRBV5-3 is an open reading frame, and its role is uncertain. The sequence came from a woman under 30 who had recovered from COVID-19. The CDR3 loop is CARSLVSPRSNTEAFF. In DNA, the CDR3 is TGTGCCAGAAGCTTGGTATCCCCCCGGTCGAACACTGAAGCTTTCTTT.